The TCR beta chain under discussion was sequenced for a study of PD-1 blockade in classical Hodgkin lymphoma. The CDR3 totals 15 residues. Losses at the gene ends were 6 bases for V and 9 bases for J; bases not matched to a gene: 11. The V gene's germline CDR1 is MNHEY and CDR2 SVGAGI. Clones were sequenced by immunoSEQ multiplex PCR, and TCRdb holds only the in-frame ones, with some missing. The sample carries about 20,000 clones, around 90% recorded once. This clone was found a few times. Time point defined: newly diagnosed, previously untreated cHL patient sample. The material sequenced was peripheral blood mononuclear cells (PBMCs). The V gene is TRBV6-5, the J gene TRBJ2-1; 10 bases are shared with TRBD1. The TCR originated in a human donor with classical Hodgkin lymphoma. The CDR3, as DNA: TGTGCCAGCAGCTCCGGGACAGGGGCCGTCAGTGAGCAGTTCTTC. Protein: CASSSGTGAVSEQFF.